This TCR beta chain was obtained from a study of human T cells and chemical hapten exposure. Study overall: 2% DPC applied to a roughly 2 cm by roughly 2 cm arm area sensitized donors.

Individual cDNA molecules (in the library) carried attached unique molecular identifiers. TCRdb re-analysed the RACE reads in MiXCR, keeping a single row per CDR3 protein. The table lists 65,000 to 80,000 distinct CDR3 sequences, around 10% of them singletons, with roughly 1.4% in the top ten. The sample's time point: patch test 1, 2 weeks after DPC sensitization. Treatment specified: therapeutic diphenylcyclopropenone sensitization with weekly scalp DPC. Donation of samples came from alopecia patients who were 18 to 70 years old and suitable for DPC. This clonotype was seen a handful of times. The V gene's germline CDR1 is SGHTA and CDR2 FQGNSA. The CDR3 length is 14 residues. Between the trimmed V and J ends, which lost 4 bases and 0 bases, there was a span of 8 bases.

Source: whole blood, taken in connection with sensitization to the hapten diphenylcyclopropenone (DPC). The chain carries TRBV7-2 and TRBJ2-3; D is possibly TRBD1 (6 bases). The receptor's source is a woman in her forties or fifties with alopecia areata. Some clones in this sample may be carry-over from other donors' samples. The CDR3 region is CASSSRGSTDTQYF. The CDR3 coding sequence is TGTGCCAGCAGCTCCAGGGGAAGCACAGATACGCAGTATTTT.